This is a list of T cell receptor beta chains from one sample in a study of CD8 T cells in ankylosing spondylitis. TCRdb analysed the 5' RACE reads with MiXCR anew, one entry per CDR3 protein. Here the sample spans around 490,000 distinct CDR3 sequences, 5.3% being singletons. The sample taken for sequencing was blood, either unsorted or a sorted T cell fraction (not recorded which). The receptor source for this set is a male donor with ankylosing spondylitis. CDR3s leave out the opening cysteine and the closing phenylalanine or tryptophan.

SARVTGSGYT TRBV20-1
ASSGVQSYNEQF TRBV2
ASSLVRDGYT TRBV12-3/TRBV12-4
ASSHGANVLT TRBV11-1
ASSFYSRARGGETQY TRBV11-2
ASSFLRGGLQAFTEAF TRBV5-1
ASRPAGGVGNEQF TRBV4-3
ASSLIRTAESGGYT TRBV12-3/TRBV12-4
ASSFERNSYEQY TRBV7-9
ASSFDRNSDTQY TRBV11-2
ASSLRDRENQPQH TRBV5-6
ASSQDRVHRGFTGELF TRBV4-3
ASSQEYSLNYGYT TRBV4-2
ASSLDRGLGGYGYT TRBV7-8
ASMSRAGELF TRBV12-3/TRBV12-4
ASSLLAGGPRSNTGELF TRBV7-3
ASSIRTTDTQY TRBV5-1
ASSYGGATGAEAF TRBV4-2
ASSALRGSGNEQF TRBV7-6
ASSLTGSYGYT TRBV27
ASSKTDGPNEKLF TRBV7-6
SALGLVDEQY TRBV20-1
ASSLTLVGDEQY TRBV5-1
ASSFLAGEVDTQY TRBV5-1
ASSPQLFSTDTQY TRBV28
ASSPRTPPSYT TRBV6-6
ASSFSFGILAGADTQY TRBV7-2
ASQSMQGFGKRVYEQY TRBV28
ASSLGPGTGNSPLH TRBV11-2
ASSFARNTEAF TRBV12-3/TRBV12-4
ASSLNRVEKY TRBV7-2
ASSPGQAYYSSYNEQF TRBV4-1
ASSLGTARRETQY TRBV7-9
ASSLLSRAGQETQY TRBV5-6
ASSYGRGGVYGYT TRBV6-2/TRBV6-3
ASSPLFIINEQF TRBV14
ASSLDRPGTEAF TRBV5-1
ASTDPSSTDTQY TRBV27
ASSEALRGETQY TRBV2
ASSVALPSVYNEQF TRBV9
ASSEGGQINQPQH TRBV25-1